Shown below are 11 T cell receptor beta chains from a single sample sequenced in a study of shared clonotypes between healthy human individuals (dated by TCRdb to 2018 to 2020). CD8 naive samples were obtained by positive selection for CCR7 among CD45RO-negative cells, yielding a CD45RA+CCR7+ population from which TemRA cells were excluded. Library prep was done by the immunoSEQ multiplex PCR assay. In TCRdb, the immuneACCESS table is reduced to in-frame sequences with V and J assigned. These tables do not hold every clone; where another copy was compared, an unresolved V gene accounts for under half, and the others remain unexplained. The table for this sample lists some 2,100,000 clones; roughly 91% of them were counted only once. Roughly 1.8% of the sample lies in the top ten. The sample comprised naive CD8+ T cells from PBMCs. Sample cell subset or site, as interpreted from the label and publication: CD45RA+CCR7+. The origin of the receptors is a man between 18 and 35 years old in good health. Some clones in this sample may be carry-over from other donors' samples.

The rearrangement uses TRBV9 and TRBJ2-7, with a weak D call TRBD1 (6 bases). Germline CDR1 is SGDLS and CDR2 is YYNGEE. The CDR3 spans 15 residues. V dropped 0 bases and J dropped 3 bases, with 13 bases sitting between them. CDR3 loop: CASSVGSADSYEQYF. Here the CDR3 DNA reads TGTGCCAGCAGCGTAGGTTCAGCGGACAGCTACGAGCAGTACTTC.

The sample holds one count of this clone. The sample holds other DNA sequences that translate to the same CDR3. The chain is built from TRBV10-1 and TRBJ1-3; D gene uncertain. V was pared by 3 bases and J by 0 bases, with 6 bases between. Germline loops: CDR1 WNHNN, CDR2 SYGVQD (reference sequence). The CDR3 consists of 14 residues. In DNA, the CDR3 is TGCGCCAGCAGTGAAGGAATCTCTGGAAACACCATATATTTT. Amino acids: CASSEGISGNTIYF.

This sequence joins TRBV7-2 and TRBJ2-1; D might be TRBD1 (6 bases). CDR1 is SGHTA, CDR2 FQGNSA, per germline. Trimming removed 5 bases at V and 7 bases at J, with 21 bases between. This CDR3 has 16 residues. CDR3 bases: TGTGCCAGCAGCGCTCCCCGGACAGCTCTGGGGAATGAGCAGTTCTTC. The encoded protein is CASSAPRTALGNEQFF.

The chain combines TRBV7-9 with TRBJ2-1; D remains ambiguous. Germline loops: CDR1 SEHNR, CDR2 FQNEAQ (reference sequence). The CDR3 length is 14 residues. The germline V and J ends were trimmed by 3 bases and 5 bases, with 11 bases remaining between them. The CDR3 loop reads CASSFAAGNNEQFF. The CDR3 region has the DNA TGTGCCAGCAGCTTCGCAGCAGGAAACAATGAGCAGTTCTTC.

The chain links TRBV9 to TRBJ1-5; D gene uncertain. Trimming pared 3 bases from V and 0 bases from J, leaving 7 bases between. There are 14 residues in the CDR3. Germline lookup yields CDR1 SGDLS and CDR2 YYNGEE. This CDR3 is CASSAADSNQPQHF. CDR3 sequence (DNA): TGTGCCAGCAGCGCAGCCGATAGCAATCAGCCCCAGCATTTT.

The V gene is TRBV5-3, the J gene TRBJ2-7; a possible D gene is TRBD2 (5 bases). TRBV5-3 qualifies as an ORF whose function is uncertain. CDR3 length: 20 residues. V was cut by 4 bases and J by 0 bases, with 29 bases left in between. CDR3 loop: CARSRPGWEPHLRASYEQYF. The CDR3 DNA follows: TGTGCCAGAAGCCGCCCGGGATGGGAGCCCCACCTACGGGCCTCCTACGAGCAGTACTTC.

This chain connects TRBV28 to TRBJ2-7, with 10 bases that match TRBD1. Per germline, CDR1 MDHEN and CDR2 SYDVKM. The V gene end was trimmed by 5 bases and the J gene end by 3 bases; junction bases not matched to a gene: 4. The CDR3 is 14 residues long. The CDR3 bases are TGTGCCAGCAGTCGACAGGGGGCGAACTACGAGCAGTACTTC. Translation gives CASSRQGANYEQYF.

This chain connects TRBV14 to TRBJ2-7; the D is unclear. The CDR3 extends over 15 amino acids. Germline assignment: CDR1 SGHDN and CDR2 FVKESK. V was clipped by 0 bases and J by 0 bases, with 9 bases between them. CDR3 nucleotides: TGTGCCAGCAGCCAAGATCTTCTAGACTCCTACGAGCAGTACTTC. Translating gives CASSQDLLDSYEQYF.

This chain uses TRBV6-1 with TRBJ2-3; perhaps TRBD2 as D (5 bases). Per germline, CDR1 MNHNS and CDR2 SASEGT. V was pared by 2 bases and J by 2 bases, with 17 bases between. The CDR3 contains 17 residues. The CDR3 coding sequence is TGTGCCAGCAGTGAATTTGCCCTTGGGGAGACCACAGATACGCAGTATTTT. This codes for CASSEFALGETTDTQYF.

The V and J genes are TRBV25-1 and TRBJ2-1; D not certain. V was clipped by 4 bases and J by 0 bases, with 4 bases between them. The CDR3 has 13 amino acids. Germline CDR1 is MGHDK and CDR2 is SYGVNS. Here the CDR3 DNA reads TGTGCCAGCAGTGGATCCTCCTACAATGAGCAGTTCTTC. Protein product: CASSGSSYNEQFF. The variable domain in full, with the rest retrieved from reference TRBV25-1 and TRBJ2-1, is EADIYQTPRYLVIGTGKKITLECSQTMGHDKMYWYQQDPGMELHLIHYSYGVNSTEKGDLSSESTVSRIRTEHFPLTLESARPSHTSQYLCASSGSSYNEQFFGPGTRLTVL.

The V call is TRBV7-9, the J call TRBJ1-2; TRBD1 matches at 9 bases. Germline V lookup: CDR1 SEHNR, CDR2 FQNEAQ (reference sequence). The CDR3 covers 15 residues. J was trimmed by 4 bases and V by 4 bases; bases with no gene match: 7. As DNA, the CDR3 is TGTGCCAGCAGCTCCTCGACAGGGGGATTCTATGGCTACACCTTC. It is translated as CASSSSTGGFYGYTF. Full variable domain (remainder filled in from reference TRBV7-9 and TRBJ1-2): DTGVSQNPRHKITKRGQNVTFRCDPISEHNRLYWYRQTLGQGPEFLTYFQNEAQLEKSRLLSDRFSAERPKGSFSTLEIQRTEQGDSAMYLCASSSSTGGFYGYTFGSGTRLTVV.